This T cell receptor (beta chain) appears in the sequencing data of a study of T cells in Graves' hyperthyroidism and ophthalmopathy. Overall study context: Blood was drawn when the patient was first diagnosed and still untreated. Study findings and constraints: Onset of ophthalmopathy came a median approximately 6.5 months after the model predicted it. Blood held most thyroid clonotypes expanded above 0.001 frequency.

RNA transcripts gave rise to amplified TCR beta CDR3 regions. HTBI primers were used for first-round RT-PCR of the TCR CDR3. In TCRdb, the multiplex PCR reads were re-called with MiXCR into one record per CDR3 protein. This sample carries 600,000 to 750,000 distinct CDR3 sequences, about 18% of them seen once, and the ten largest clones take roughly a sixth. A note on this clonotype: What it binds is unknown.

The V and J ends lost 8 bases and 8 bases, in that order; junction bases with no gene match: 5. The CDR3 is 12 residues long. CDR1 SNHLY and CDR2 FYNNEI come from the germline V gene. Orbital computed tomography, thyroid ultrasound, serum thyroxine and TRAb, and clinical symptoms together informed the diagnoses. The V gene is TRBV2, the J gene TRBJ2-4; TRBD2 agrees at 8 bases. Sample: blood. This TCR was recovered from a man in his fifties with Graves' hyperthyroidism. The CDR3 loop reads CASSRGGDIQYF. CDR3 DNA: TGTGCCAGCTCCCGGGGGGGGGACATTCAGTACTTC.